The subject of this entry is one TCR beta chain. Its target is not known. This table comes from immunoSEQ multiplex PCR, and its TCRdb copy is limited to in-frame clones, with some not included. The sample yields 90,000 to 120,000 clones, 75% to 95% seen once. The data belong to a study of T cell responses to AZD1222 COVID-19 vaccine. Overall study results and limits: Among AZD1222 vaccinees, only six or seven were seropositive at baseline. Reports say nearly half of spike-specific TCRs go after unmutated variant regions. Possibly, clonal diversity was underestimated; donors were largely white British and included more females. In all cases, repertoires were sampled only after the peak T cell response.

The TCR was taken from an adult who received the AZD1222 COVID-19 vaccine. Sequenced here: peripheral blood, sampled 28 days after the second AZD1222 dose.

CDR3 nucleotide sequence: TGTGCCACCAGTGACGGGTTTAGTTCTGGGGCCAACGTCCTGACTTTC. This translates into CATSDGFSSGANVLTF. The gene calls are TRBV24-1 and TRBJ2-6; D gene uncertain. Trimming stripped 4 bases from V and 1 base from J, with 10 bases between. Germline V gene sequence: CDR1 KGHDR, CDR2 SFDVKD. The CDR3 consists of 16 residues.